A single sample gave rise to the 29 T cell receptor beta chains below, sequenced in a study of T cells after yellow fever vaccination. MiXCR, applied by TCRdb to the 5' RACE reads, yields one record per CDR3 protein. The repertoire holds about 350,000 distinct CDR3 sequences, with approximately 10% as singletons. The sequencing here drew on PBMCs, taken on the day of the first yellow fever vaccination. The receptor set was obtained from a man between 18 and 29 years old who received the YFV17D yellow fever vaccine.

This clonotype was observed a few times. V usage is TRBV7-8 and J usage is TRBJ2-5, with D perhaps TRBD1 (5 bases). In germline, CDR1 is SGHVS, CDR2 FQNEAQ. The CDR3 is 12 amino acids. Trimming took 7 bases from V and 2 from J, leaving 8 bases between them. In DNA, the CDR3 is TGTGCCAGCATGAGACAGCAAGAGACCCAGTACTTC. Its protein is CASMRQQETQYF. The whole variable domain, filled in from reference TRBV7-8 and TRBJ2-5, reads GAGVSQSPRYKVAKRGQDVALRCDPISGHVSLFWYQQALGQGPEFLTYFQNEAQLDKSGLPSDRFFAERPEGSVSTLKIQRTQQEDSAVYLCASMRQQETQYFGPGTRLLVL.

The rearrangement joins TRBV23-1 to TRBJ2-6; 9 bases align to TRBD1. TRBV23-1 is assigned to the ORF class and has an uncertain function. After removal of 2 bases from V and 18 bases from J, the junction contained 11 bases not matched to a gene. The CDR3 has 14 residues. CDR3 DNA: TGCGCCAGCAGTCAAGCGCCACAGAGGACAGGGGCGACTTTC. Its protein product is CASSQAPQRTGATF.

This clonotype has only a few counts. The chain combines TRBV20-1 with TRBJ1-5; no reliable D call. Germline loops: CDR1 DFQATT, CDR2 SNEGSKA (reference sequence). The CDR3 consists of 15 residues. V gave up 3 bases and J gave up 1 base, with 13 bases separating them. The CDR3 here is CSARILGDSNQPQHF. Written as DNA, the CDR3 is TGCAGTGCTAGGATCCTGGGTGACAGCAATCAGCCCCAGCATTTT.

A few counts support this clonotype. The chain carries TRBV7-9 and TRBJ2-3; 7 bases align to TRBD1. The J segment lost 0 bases and the V segment lost 5 bases, leaving 5 bases of the junction unmatched. Germline assignment: CDR1 SEHNR and CDR2 FQNEAQ (reference sequence). This CDR3 is 15 amino acids long. DNA of the CDR3: TGTGCCAGCAGCAATACAGGGGCTAGCACAGATACGCAGTATTTT. Its translation is CASSNTGASTDTQYF.

This chain links TRBV4-1 with TRBJ2-5, with D tentatively TRBD2 (6 bases). The CDR3 extends over 17 amino acids. V shed 0 bases and J shed 5 bases, with 19 bases lying between them. Germline CDR1 is MGHRA and CDR2 is YSYEKL. The CDR3 reads CASSQDLIYAGRETQYF. The CDR3 DNA follows: TGCGCCAGCAGCCAAGATCTTATATACGCGGGGCGGGAGACCCAGTACTTC.

This clonotype occurred a few times. This chain uses TRBV20-1 with TRBJ1-4; D is unclear. This CDR3 has 12 residues. CDR1 is DFQATT, CDR2 SNEGSKA, per germline (reference sequence). V was trimmed by 4 bases and J by 4 bases, leaving 7 bases between them. CDR3 sequence: CSATANNEKLFF. The CDR3 region has the DNA TGCAGTGCTACGGCCAATAATGAAAAACTGTTTTTT.

In its sample, this clonotype was seen many times. The chain joins TRBV6-5 to TRBJ2-5; 7 bases line up with TRBD1. The CDR3 sequence is 16 residues long. V dropped 0 bases and J dropped 4; count of bases not matched to a gene: 8. Looked up from germline, CDR1 is MNHEY and CDR2 is SVGAGI. CDR3 nucleotides: TGTGCCAGCAGTTACTCGATGTCACAGGGGCTAGAGACCCAGTACTTC. Translating it yields CASSYSMSQGLETQYF.

The table lists this clonotype with many counts. The chain employs TRBV27 and TRBJ2-3, with D unresolved. From germline, CDR1 is MNHEY and CDR2 SMNVEV (reference sequence). The V end was cut by 5 bases, the J end by 6 bases, with 12 bases between. There are 13 residues in the CDR3. The CDR3 spells CASSPANSDTQYF. DNA for the CDR3: TGTGCCAGCAGTCCCGCTAACTCCGATACGCAGTATTTT.

A few counts support this clonotype. The chain employs TRBV30 and TRBJ2-7; no firm D call. Trimming left V 2 bases short and J 2 bases short, with 10 bases between. The CDR3 consists of 13 residues. Germline-derived CDR1 and CDR2 are GTSNPN and SVGIG (reference sequence). The CDR3 DNA reads as TGTGCCTGGAGTATACAGCGCCCCTACGAGCAGTACTTC. Its translation is CAWSIQRPYEQYF.

The chain recombines TRBV4-1 with TRBJ1-6; perhaps TRBD1 as D (5 bases). The CDR3 extends over 15 amino acids. Trimming pared 0 bases from V and 7 bases from J, leaving 10 bases between. The germline gives CDR1 MGHRA, CDR2 YSYEKL. CDR3 coding DNA: TGCGCCAGCAGCCAAGATCATTGGGGGAATTCACCCCTCCACTTT. Translated, it gives CASSQDHWGNSPLHF.

The sample holds many counts of this clonotype. V and J are TRBV7-6 and TRBJ2-3; possible D gene TRBD1, 6 bases. Trimming stripped 1 base from V and 5 bases from J, with 13 bases between. This CDR3 comprises 15 residues. Germline V gene data show CDR1 as SGHVS and CDR2 as FNYEAQ. The CDR3 sequence: CASSLVGRQVDTQYF. The CDR3 nucleotides are TGTGCCAGCAGCTTAGTGGGTCGACAGGTAGATACGCAGTATTTT.

The DNA of the CDR3 is TGTGCCAGCAGTCCCCGGGACGCAGATCAGCCCCAGCATTTT. This translates into CASSPRDADQPQHF. This rearrangement joins TRBV27 to TRBJ1-5, with D possibly being TRBD1 (5 bases). Germline loops: CDR1 MNHEY, CDR2 SMNVEV (reference sequence). CDR3 length equals 14 residues. Trimming stripped 5 bases from V and 5 bases from J, with 13 bases between.

This clonotype came up a few times. J is TRBJ1-5 and V is TRBV4-1, with 8 bases fitting TRBD1. CDR3 length equals 14 residues. The germline V gene encodes CDR1 MGHRA and CDR2 YSYEKL. V gave up 2 bases and J gave up 6 bases; unmatched junction bases: 3. CDR3 residues: CASSQQGAVQPQHF. The DNA for the CDR3 is TGCGCCAGCAGCCAACAGGGGGCTGTTCAGCCCCAGCATTTT.

The chain has TRBV19 and TRBJ1-1, with no clear D. This CDR3 has 13 amino acids. The V end was cut by 7 bases, the J end by 1 base, with 10 bases between. Looked up from germline, CDR1 is LNHDA and CDR2 is SQIVND (reference sequence). This CDR3 is CASMRGWNTEAFF. The CDR3, as DNA: TGTGCCAGTATGAGAGGCTGGAACACTGAAGCTTTCTTT.

This clonotype was detected only a few times. The CDR3 bases are TGCGCCAGCAGCTTGTTGCAGGGCCCCTACGAGCAGTACTTC. Protein product: CASSLLQGPYEQYF. J is TRBJ2-7 and V is TRBV5-1; D is possibly TRBD1 (5 bases). This CDR3 has 14 amino acids. The V gene's germline CDR1 is SGHRS and CDR2 YFSETQ. V was trimmed by 1 base and J by 2 bases, leaving 10 bases between them.

The gene calls are TRBV7-7 and TRBJ2-7; D remains ambiguous. CDR3 length: 13 residues. The germline V gene has CDR1 SSHAT and CDR2 FNYEAQ (reference sequence). V lost 4 bases and J lost 7, with 14 bases in between. CDR3 DNA: TGTGCCAGCAGCTACCGTTGGGAAGGAGAGCAGTACTTC. Residues: CASSYRWEGEQYF.

The CDR3 nucleotides are TGTGCCAGCAGCTTAGTTCAGGTCTCCGGGGAGCTGTTTTTT. It codes for CASSLVQVSGELFF. The rearrangement joins TRBV7-2 to TRBJ2-2; D not resolved. CDR1 is SGHTA, CDR2 FQGNSA, per germline. The CDR3 covers 14 residues. Trimming stripped 1 base from V and 6 bases from J, with 9 bases between.

The CDR3 nucleotides read TGTGCCAGCGCTCCCGACAGGGCCTCCTACGAGCAGTACGTC. This translates into CASAPDRASYEQYV. V is TRBV19 and J is TRBJ2-7, with 7 nucleotides matching TRBD1. CDR3 length equals 14 residues. Unmatched junction bases numbered 8, after V lost 9 bases and J lost 0 bases. CDR1 is LNHDA, CDR2 SQIVND, per germline (reference sequence).

In this sample, this clonotype turned up a few times. The chain carries TRBV20-1 and TRBJ2-3; TRBD2 matches 8 bases. Germline V CDR1 and CDR2: DFQATT, SNEGSKA (reference sequence). The CDR3 has 14 amino acids. Trimming cost V 3 bases and J 1 base; bases outside gene matches: 3. CDR3 loop: CSASSGDGTDTQYF. The DNA of the CDR3 is TGCAGTGCTAGTAGCGGGGACGGCACAGATACGCAGTATTTT.

This clonotype was observed a few times. The chain recombines TRBV20-1 with TRBJ2-6; TRBD1 aligns across 7 bases. The germline V gene encodes CDR1 DFQATT and CDR2 SNEGSKA (reference sequence). The CDR3 spans 14 residues. Trimming cost V 3 bases and J 2 bases; bases outside gene matches: 1. The CDR3 nucleotides are TGCAGTGCTAGCCAGGGGGCTGGGGCCAACGTCCTGACTTTC. Protein sequence: CSASQGAGANVLTF.

The chain carries TRBV18 and TRBJ1-1, with 8 nucleotides matching TRBD1. Trimming took 4 bases from V and 2 from J; bases not matched to a gene: 9. From germline, CDR1 is KGHSH and CDR2 LQKENI. The CDR3 consists of 16 residues. CDR3 residues: CASSLRQGAVNTEAFF. CDR3 DNA sequence: TGTGCCAGCTCACTACGGCAGGGGGCAGTCAACACTGAAGCTTTCTTT.

There are a few counts of this clonotype. J is TRBJ1-6 and V is TRBV3-1; D gene uncertain. V was pared by 4 bases and J by 8 bases, with 18 bases between. Germline V CDR1 and CDR2: LGHDT, YNNKEL (reference sequence). CDR3 length: 16 residues. The DNA for the CDR3 is TGTGCCAGCAGCCCCGCCGGTTTGATTCGGGATTCACCCCTCCACTTT. Translated: CASSPAGLIRDSPLHF.

This sequence joins TRBV2 and TRBJ1-1; D perhaps matches TRBD1 (5 bases). CDR3 size: 13 residues. Germline lookup yields CDR1 SNHLY and CDR2 FYNNEI. The V end was cut by 8 bases, the J end by 2 bases, with 12 bases between. DNA of the CDR3: TGTGCCAGCTTTTTCGACAGCAACACTGAAGCTTTCTTT. It yields the protein CASFFDSNTEAFF.

The chain uses TRBV5-1 and TRBJ2-5, with D perhaps matching TRBD1 or TRBD2 (5 bases each). CDR1 is SGHRS and CDR2 is YFSETQ in the germline V gene. Between the trimmed V and J ends, which lost 4 bases and 5 bases, there was a span of 21 bases. The CDR3 runs 16 residues. Written as DNA, the CDR3 is TGCGCCAGCAGCGGGTCCGGGGCCCTAAGGAGGGAGACCCAGTACTTC. Encoded protein: CASSGSGALRRETQYF.

J is TRBJ1-6 and V is TRBV2; possible D gene TRBD1, 5 bases. The CDR3 covers 15 residues. V lost 6 bases and J lost 9, with 18 bases in between. The germline V gene encodes CDR1 SNHLY and CDR2 FYNNEI. In nucleotides, the CDR3 is TGTGCCAGCAGCGATGGGGGGACGGGCCGTTCACCCCTCCACTTT. As protein: CASSDGGTGRSPLHF.

Points on this clonotype: A junction end diverges from the germline sequence, so it may reflect a read error. The chain employs TRBV5-5 and TRBJ2-7; no reliable D call. The CDR3 runs 13 residues. Looked up from germline, CDR1 is SGHKS and CDR2 is YYEKEE (reference sequence). This chain's CDR3 is CVSSLSPSYEQYF. The CDR3 DNA is TGTGTCAGCAGCTTATCGCCCTCCTACGAGCAGTACTTC. Variable domain in full (rest from reference TRBV5-5 and TRBJ2-7): DAGVTQSPTHLIKTRGQQVTLRCSPISGHKSVSWYQQVLGQGPQFIFQYYEKEERGRGNFPDRFSARQFPNYSSELNVNALLLGDSALYLCVSSLSPSYEQYFGPGTRLTVT.

V gene TRBV6-1 combines with J gene TRBJ2-1; 9 bases align to TRBD2. This CDR3 comprises 13 residues. V was clipped by 10 bases and J by 3 bases; unmatched bases: 4. Germline CDR1 is MNHNS and CDR2 is SASEGT. The CDR3 protein is CATSGTIYNEQFF. For the CDR3, the DNA is TGTGCCACTAGCGGGACCATCTACAATGAGCAGTTCTTC.

CDR3 nucleotides: TGCAGTGCTAGAGGTCGGCAGTTTGTGGAGCAGTACTTC. Amino acid sequence: CSARGRQFVEQYF. This chain joins TRBV20-1 and TRBJ2-7; D remains unclear. The CDR3 has 13 amino acids. In germline, CDR1 is DFQATT, CDR2 SNEGSKA (reference sequence). The ends were cut back, 1 base at V and 7 bases at J, with 14 bases in the middle.

Only a few counts were recorded for this clonotype. The rearrangement uses TRBV11-2 and TRBJ2-1; 9 nucleotides align to TRBD1. Trimming took 0 bases from V and 6 from J; bases not matched to a gene: 0. This CDR3 is built from 14 residues. CDR1 SGHAT and CDR2 FQNNGV come from the germline V gene. CDR3 nucleotides: TGTGCCAGCAGCTTAGAGGGACAGGGCAATGAGCAGTTCTTC. This encodes CASSLEGQGNEQFF.